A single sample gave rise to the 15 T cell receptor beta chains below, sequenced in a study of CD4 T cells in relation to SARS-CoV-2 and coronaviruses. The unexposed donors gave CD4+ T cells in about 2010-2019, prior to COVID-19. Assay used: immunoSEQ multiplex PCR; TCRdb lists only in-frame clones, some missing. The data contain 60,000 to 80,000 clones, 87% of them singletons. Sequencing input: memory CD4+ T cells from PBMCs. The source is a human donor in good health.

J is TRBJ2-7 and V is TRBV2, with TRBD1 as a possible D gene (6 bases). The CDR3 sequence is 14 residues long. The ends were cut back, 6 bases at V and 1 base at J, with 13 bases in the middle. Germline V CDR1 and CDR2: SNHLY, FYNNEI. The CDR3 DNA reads TGTGCCAGCAGGATAGGGGGAACTTCCTACGAGCAGTACTTC. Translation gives CASRIGGTSYEQYF.

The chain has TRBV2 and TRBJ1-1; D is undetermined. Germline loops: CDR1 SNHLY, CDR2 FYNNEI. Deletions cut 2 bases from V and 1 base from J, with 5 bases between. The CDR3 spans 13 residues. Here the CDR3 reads CASSERQNTEAFF. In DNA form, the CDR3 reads TGTGCCAGCAGTGAACGACAGAACACTGAAGCTTTCTTT.

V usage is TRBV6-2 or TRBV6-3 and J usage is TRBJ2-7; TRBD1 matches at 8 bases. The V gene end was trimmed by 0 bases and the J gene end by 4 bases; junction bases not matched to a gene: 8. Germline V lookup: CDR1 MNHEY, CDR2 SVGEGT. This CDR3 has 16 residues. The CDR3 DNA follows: TGTGCCAGCAGTTACTCGGGGACAGGAAGAAGGTACGAGCAGTACTTC. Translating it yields CASSYSGTGRRYEQYF.

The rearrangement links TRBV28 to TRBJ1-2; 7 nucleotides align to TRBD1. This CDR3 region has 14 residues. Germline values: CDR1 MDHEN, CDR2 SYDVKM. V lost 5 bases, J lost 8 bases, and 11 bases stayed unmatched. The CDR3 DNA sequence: TGTGCCAGCAGTAGCCCGGACAGGCTACACGGCTACACCTTC. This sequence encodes CASSSPDRLHGYTF.

CDR3 sequence reads: CASSSQGSSYEQYF. The CDR3 bases are TGCGCCAGCAGCTCACAGGGGAGCTCCTACGAGCAGTACTTC. The chain recombines TRBV5-1 with TRBJ2-7; TRBD1 aligns across 7 bases. From germline, CDR1 is SGHRS and CDR2 YFSETQ. The ends lost 3 bases at V and 0 bases at J; junction bases unmatched: 3. The CDR3 is made up of 14 amino acids. The entire variable domain, with the rest obtained from reference TRBV5-1 and TRBJ2-7, is as follows: KAGVTQTPRYLIKTRGQQVTLSCSPISGHRSVSWYQQTPGQGLQFLFEYFSETQRNKGNFPGRFSGRQFSNSRSEMNVSTLELGDSALYLCASSSQGSSYEQYFGPGTRLTVT.

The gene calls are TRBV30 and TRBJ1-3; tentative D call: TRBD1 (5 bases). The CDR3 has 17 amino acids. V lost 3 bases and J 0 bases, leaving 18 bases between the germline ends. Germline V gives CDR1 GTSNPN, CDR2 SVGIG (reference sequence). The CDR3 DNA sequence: TGTGCCTGGAGAAAAAACTCCGGGGGGTTCTCTGGAAACACCATATATTTT. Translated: CAWRKNSGGFSGNTIYF.

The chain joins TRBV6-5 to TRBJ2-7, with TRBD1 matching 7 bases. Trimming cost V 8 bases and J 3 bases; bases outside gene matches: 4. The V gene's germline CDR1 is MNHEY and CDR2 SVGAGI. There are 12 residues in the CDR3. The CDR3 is CASRDSLYEQYF. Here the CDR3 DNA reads TGTGCCAGCCGGGACAGTCTCTACGAGCAGTACTTC.

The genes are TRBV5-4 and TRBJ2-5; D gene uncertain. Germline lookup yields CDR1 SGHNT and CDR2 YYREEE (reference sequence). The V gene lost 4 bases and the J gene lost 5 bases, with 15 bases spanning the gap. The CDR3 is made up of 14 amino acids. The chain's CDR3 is CASSGRTGSETQYF. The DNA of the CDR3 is TGTGCCAGCAGCGGACGGACCGGGTCGGAGACCCAGTACTTC. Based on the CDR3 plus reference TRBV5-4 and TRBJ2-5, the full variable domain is ETGVTQSPTHLIKTRGQQVTLRCSSQSGHNTVSWYQQALGQGPQFIFQYYREEENGRGNFPPRFSGLQFPNYSSELNVNALELDDSALYLCASSGRTGSETQYFGPGTRLLVL.

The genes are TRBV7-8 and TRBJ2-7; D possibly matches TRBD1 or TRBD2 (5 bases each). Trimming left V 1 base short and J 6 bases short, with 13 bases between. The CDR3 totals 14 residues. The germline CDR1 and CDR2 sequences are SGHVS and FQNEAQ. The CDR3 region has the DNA TGTGCCAGCAGCTTAGGGGGGAGCCGGGTCGAGCAGTACTTC. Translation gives CASSLGGSRVEQYF.

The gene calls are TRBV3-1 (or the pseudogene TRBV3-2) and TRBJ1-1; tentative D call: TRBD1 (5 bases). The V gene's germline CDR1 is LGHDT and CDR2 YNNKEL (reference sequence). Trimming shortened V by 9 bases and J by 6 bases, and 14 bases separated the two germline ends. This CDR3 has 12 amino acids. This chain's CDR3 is CARPGRVSEAFF. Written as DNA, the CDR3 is TGTGCCAGACCAGGGAGGGTGTCTGAAGCTTTCTTT.

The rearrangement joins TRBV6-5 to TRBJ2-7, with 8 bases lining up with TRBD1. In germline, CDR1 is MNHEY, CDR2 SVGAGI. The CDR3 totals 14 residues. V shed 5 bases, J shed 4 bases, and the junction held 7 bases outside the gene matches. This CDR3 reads CASSMTGERYEQYF. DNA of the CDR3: TGTGCCAGCAGTATGACAGGGGAGAGATACGAGCAGTACTTC.

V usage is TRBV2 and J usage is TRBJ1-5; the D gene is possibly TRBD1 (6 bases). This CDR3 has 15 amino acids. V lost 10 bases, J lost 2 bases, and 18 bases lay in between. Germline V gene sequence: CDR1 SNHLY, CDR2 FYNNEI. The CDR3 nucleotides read TGTGCCACCAGCAGGGAGGGGGGCGGCAATCAGCCCCAGCATTTT. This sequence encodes CATSREGGGNQPQHF.

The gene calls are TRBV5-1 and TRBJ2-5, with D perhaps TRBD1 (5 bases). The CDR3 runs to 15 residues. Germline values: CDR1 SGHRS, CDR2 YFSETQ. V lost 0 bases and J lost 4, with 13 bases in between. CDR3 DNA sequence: TGCGCCAGCAGCTTGGCAGGGATCAACGGAGAGACCCAGTACTTC. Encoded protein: CASSLAGINGETQYF.

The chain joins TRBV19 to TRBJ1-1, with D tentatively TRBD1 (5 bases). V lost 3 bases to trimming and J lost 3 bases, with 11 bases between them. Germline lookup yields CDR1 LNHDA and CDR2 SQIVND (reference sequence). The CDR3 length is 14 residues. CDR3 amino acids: CASSISQGDTEAFF. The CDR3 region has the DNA TGTGCCAGTAGTATCTCTCAGGGAGACACTGAAGCTTTCTTT.

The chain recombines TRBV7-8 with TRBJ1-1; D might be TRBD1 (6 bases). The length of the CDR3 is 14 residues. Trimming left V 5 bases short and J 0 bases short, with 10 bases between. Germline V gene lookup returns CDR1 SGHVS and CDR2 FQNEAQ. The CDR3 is CASSRDRLNTEAFF. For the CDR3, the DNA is TGTGCCAGCAGCCGAGACAGGTTGAACACTGAAGCTTTCTTT. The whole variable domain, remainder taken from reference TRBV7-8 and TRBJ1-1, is GAGVSQSPRYKVAKRGQDVALRCDPISGHVSLFWYQQALGQGPEFLTYFQNEAQLDKSGLPSDRFFAERPEGSVSTLKIQRTQQEDSAVYLCASSRDRLNTEAFFGQGTRLTVV.